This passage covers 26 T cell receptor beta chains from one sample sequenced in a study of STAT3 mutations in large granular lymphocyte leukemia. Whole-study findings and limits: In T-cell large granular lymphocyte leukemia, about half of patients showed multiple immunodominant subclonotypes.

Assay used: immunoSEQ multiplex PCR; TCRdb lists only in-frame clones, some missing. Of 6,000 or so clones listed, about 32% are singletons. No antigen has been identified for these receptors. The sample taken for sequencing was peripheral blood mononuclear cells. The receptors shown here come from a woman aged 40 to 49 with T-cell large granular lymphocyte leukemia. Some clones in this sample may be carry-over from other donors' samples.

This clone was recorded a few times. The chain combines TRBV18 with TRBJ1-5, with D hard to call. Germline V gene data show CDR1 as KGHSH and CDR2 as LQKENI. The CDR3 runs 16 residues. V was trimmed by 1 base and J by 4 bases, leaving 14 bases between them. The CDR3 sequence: CASSPLSRLGNQPQHF. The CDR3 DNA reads TGTGCCAGCTCACCACTATCCAGGCTCGGGAATCAGCCCCAGCATTTT.

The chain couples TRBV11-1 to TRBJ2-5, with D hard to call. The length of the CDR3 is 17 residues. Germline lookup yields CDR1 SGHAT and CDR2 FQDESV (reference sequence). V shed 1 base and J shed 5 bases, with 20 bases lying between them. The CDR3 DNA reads TGTGCCAGCAGCTTAGATTACGTTGAAGTGGGCAGGGAGACCCAGTACTTC. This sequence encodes CASSLDYVEVGRETQYF.

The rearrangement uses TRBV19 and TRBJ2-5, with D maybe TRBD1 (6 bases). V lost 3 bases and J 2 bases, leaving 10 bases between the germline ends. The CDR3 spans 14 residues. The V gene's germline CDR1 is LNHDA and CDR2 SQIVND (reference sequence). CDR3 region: CASSITGNQETQYF. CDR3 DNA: TGTGCCAGTAGTATCACAGGGAATCAAGAGACCCAGTACTTC.

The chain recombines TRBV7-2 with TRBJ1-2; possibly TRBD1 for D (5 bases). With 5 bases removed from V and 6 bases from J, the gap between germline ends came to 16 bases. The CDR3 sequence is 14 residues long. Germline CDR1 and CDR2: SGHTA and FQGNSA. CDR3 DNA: TGTGCCAGCAGCCTAGAGGGACCCACTAATGGCTACACCTTC. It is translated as CASSLEGPTNGYTF.

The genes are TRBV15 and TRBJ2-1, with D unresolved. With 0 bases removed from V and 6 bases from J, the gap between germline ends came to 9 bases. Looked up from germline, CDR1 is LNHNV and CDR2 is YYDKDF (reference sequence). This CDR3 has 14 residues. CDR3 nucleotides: TGTGCCACCAGCAGAGAAAACTTAGCCAATGAGCAGTTCTTC. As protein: CATSRENLANEQFF.

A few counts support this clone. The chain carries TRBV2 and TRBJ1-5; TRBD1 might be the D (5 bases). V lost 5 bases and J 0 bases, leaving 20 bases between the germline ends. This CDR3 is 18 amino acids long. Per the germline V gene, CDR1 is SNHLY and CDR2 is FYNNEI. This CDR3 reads CASSSWQGTGLSNQPQHF. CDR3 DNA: TGTGCCAGCAGTTCATGGCAGGGAACAGGACTTAGCAATCAGCCCCAGCATTTT. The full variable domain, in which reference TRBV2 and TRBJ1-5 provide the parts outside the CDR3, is EPEVTQTPSHQVTQMGQEVILRCVPISNHLYFYWYRQILGQKVEFLVSFYNNEISEKSEIFDDQFSVERPDGSNFTLKIRSTKLEDSAMYFCASSSWQGTGLSNQPQHFGDGTRLSIL.

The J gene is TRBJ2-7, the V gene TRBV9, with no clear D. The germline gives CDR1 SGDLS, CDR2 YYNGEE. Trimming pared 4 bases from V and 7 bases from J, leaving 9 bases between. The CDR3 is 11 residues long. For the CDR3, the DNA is TGTGCCAGCAGCCTCCTGGGGGAGCAGTACTTC. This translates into CASSLLGEQYF.

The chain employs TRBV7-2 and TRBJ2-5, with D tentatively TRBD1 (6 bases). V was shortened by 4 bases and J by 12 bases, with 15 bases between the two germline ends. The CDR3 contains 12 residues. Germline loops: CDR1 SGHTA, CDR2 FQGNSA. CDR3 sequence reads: CASSYGGGEEYF. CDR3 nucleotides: TGTGCCAGCAGCTATGGGGGCGGAGAGGAGTACTTC.

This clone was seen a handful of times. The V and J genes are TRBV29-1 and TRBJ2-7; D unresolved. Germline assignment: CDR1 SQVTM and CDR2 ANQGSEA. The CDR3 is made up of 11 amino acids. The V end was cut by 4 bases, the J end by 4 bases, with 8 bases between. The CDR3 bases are TGCAGCGTTGGTCGGCTATACGAGCAGTACTTC. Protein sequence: CSVGRLYEQYF.

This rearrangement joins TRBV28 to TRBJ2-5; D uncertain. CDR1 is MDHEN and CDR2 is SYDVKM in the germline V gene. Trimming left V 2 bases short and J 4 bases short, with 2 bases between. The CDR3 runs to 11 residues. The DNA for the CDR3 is TGTGCCAGCAGTTTAGGAGAGACCCAGTACTTC. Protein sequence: CASSLGETQYF.

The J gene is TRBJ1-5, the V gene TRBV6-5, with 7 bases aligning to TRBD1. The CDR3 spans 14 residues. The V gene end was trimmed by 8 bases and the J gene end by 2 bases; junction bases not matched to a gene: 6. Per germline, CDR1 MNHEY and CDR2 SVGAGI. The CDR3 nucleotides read TGTGCCAGCCAACAGGGGCAAGGCAATCAGCCCCAGCATTTT. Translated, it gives CASQQGQGNQPQHF.

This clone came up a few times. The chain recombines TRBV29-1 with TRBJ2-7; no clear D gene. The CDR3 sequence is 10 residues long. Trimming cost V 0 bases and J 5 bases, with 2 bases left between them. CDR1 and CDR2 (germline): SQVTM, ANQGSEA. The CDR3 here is CSVEENEQYF. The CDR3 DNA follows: TGCAGCGTTGAAGAGAACGAGCAGTACTTC.

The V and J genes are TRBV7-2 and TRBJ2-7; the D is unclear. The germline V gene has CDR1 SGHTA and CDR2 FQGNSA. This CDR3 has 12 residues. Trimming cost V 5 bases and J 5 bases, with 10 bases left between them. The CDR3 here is CASSPSRHEQYF. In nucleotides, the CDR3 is TGTGCCAGCAGCCCGTCCCGGCACGAGCAGTACTTC. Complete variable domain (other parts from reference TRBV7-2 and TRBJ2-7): GAGVSQSPSNKVTEKGKDVELRCDPISGHTALYWYRQSLGQGLEFLIYFQGNSAPDKSGLPSDRFSAERTGGSVSTLTIQRTQQEDSAVYLCASSPSRHEQYFGPGTRLTVT.

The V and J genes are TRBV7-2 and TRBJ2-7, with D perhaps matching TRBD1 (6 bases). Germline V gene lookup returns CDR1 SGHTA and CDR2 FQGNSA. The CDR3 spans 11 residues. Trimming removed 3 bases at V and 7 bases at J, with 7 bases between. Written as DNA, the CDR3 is TGTGCCAGCAGCTTCAGGGGTGAGCAGTACTTC. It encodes CASSFRGEQYF.

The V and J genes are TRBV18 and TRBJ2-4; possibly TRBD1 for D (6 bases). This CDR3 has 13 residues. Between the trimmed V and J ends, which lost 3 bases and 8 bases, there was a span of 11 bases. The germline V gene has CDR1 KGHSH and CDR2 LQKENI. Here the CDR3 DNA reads TGTGCCAGCTCACCCATGTCAGGGGACATTCAGTACTTC. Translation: CASSPMSGDIQYF.

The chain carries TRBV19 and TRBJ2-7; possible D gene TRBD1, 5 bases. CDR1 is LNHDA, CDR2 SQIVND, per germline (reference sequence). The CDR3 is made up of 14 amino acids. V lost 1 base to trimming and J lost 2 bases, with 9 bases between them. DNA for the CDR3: TGTGCCAGTAGTATAGGGGTCAGGGCCTACGAGCAGTACTTC. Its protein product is CASSIGVRAYEQYF.

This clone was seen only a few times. As DNA, the CDR3 is TGTGCCAGCTCACCACCGGGGCACTACGAGCAGTACTTC. Its protein product is CASSPPGHYEQYF. This sequence joins TRBV18 and TRBJ2-7; D is perhaps TRBD1 (5 bases). In germline, CDR1 is KGHSH, CDR2 LQKENI. The CDR3 runs 13 residues. Trimming removed 0 bases from V and 3 bases from J, with 6 bases in between.

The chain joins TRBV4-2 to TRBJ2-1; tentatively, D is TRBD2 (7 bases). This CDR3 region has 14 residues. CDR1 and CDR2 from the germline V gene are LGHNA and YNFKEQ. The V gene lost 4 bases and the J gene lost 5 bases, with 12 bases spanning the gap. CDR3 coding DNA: TGTGCCAGCAGCCGGGGGCTAGCGGACAATGAGCAGTTCTTC. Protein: CASSRGLADNEQFF.

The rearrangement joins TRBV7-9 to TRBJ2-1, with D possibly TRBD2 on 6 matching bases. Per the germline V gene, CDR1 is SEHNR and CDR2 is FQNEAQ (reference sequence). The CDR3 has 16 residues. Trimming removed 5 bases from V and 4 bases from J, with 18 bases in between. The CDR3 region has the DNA TGTGCCAGCAGCCCTTTGGGTAGCGGAAATTACAATGAGCAGTTCTTC. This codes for CASSPLGSGNYNEQFF.

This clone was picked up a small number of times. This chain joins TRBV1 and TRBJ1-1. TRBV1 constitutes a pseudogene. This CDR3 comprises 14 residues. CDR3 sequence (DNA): TGCACCAGCAGCCCCCGGGGGGAAAACACTGAAGCTTTCTTT. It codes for CTSSPRGENTEAFF.

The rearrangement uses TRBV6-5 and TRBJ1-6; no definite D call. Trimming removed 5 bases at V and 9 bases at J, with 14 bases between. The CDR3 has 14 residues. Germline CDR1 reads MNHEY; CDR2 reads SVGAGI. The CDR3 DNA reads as TGTGCCAGCAGTCCCGACATTTTAGGTTCACCCCTCCACTTT. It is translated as CASSPDILGSPLHF.

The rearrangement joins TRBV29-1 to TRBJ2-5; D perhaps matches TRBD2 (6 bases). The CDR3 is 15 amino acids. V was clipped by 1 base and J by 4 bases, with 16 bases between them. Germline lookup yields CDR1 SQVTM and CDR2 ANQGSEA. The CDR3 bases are TGCAGCGTTGAAGTAGGCCACGGGGGAGGAGAGACCCAGTACTTC. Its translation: CSVEVGHGGGETQYF.

Here the CDR3 DNA reads TGTGCCAGCAGTACAGGGGGCACCTACAATGAGCAGTTCTTC. This translates into CASSTGGTYNEQFF. The chain recombines TRBV27 with TRBJ2-1; 9 nucleotides agree with TRBD1. Looked up from germline, CDR1 is MNHEY and CDR2 is SMNVEV (reference sequence). This CDR3 contains 14 residues. The trim removed 5 bases at V and 2 bases at J, leaving 1 base unmatched.

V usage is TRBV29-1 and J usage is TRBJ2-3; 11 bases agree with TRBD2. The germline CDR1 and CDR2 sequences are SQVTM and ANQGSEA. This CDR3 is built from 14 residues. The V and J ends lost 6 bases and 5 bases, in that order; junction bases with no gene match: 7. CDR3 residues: CSVLLAGVGDTQYF. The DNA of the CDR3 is TGCAGCGTGTTACTAGCGGGAGTTGGAGATACGCAGTATTTT.

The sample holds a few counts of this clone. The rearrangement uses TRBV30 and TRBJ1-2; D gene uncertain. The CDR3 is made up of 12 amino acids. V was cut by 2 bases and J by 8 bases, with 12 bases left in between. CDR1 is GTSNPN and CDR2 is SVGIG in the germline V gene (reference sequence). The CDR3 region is CAWSSTGVGYTF. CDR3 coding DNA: TGTGCCTGGAGTTCCACTGGTGTAGGCTACACCTTC.

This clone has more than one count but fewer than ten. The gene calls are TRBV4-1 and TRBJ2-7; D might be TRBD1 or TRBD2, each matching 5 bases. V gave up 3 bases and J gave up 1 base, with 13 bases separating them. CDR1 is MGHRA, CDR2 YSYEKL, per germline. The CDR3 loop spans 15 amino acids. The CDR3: CASSHTGTASYEQYF. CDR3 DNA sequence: TGCGCCAGCAGCCATACCGGGACGGCATCCTACGAGCAGTACTTC.